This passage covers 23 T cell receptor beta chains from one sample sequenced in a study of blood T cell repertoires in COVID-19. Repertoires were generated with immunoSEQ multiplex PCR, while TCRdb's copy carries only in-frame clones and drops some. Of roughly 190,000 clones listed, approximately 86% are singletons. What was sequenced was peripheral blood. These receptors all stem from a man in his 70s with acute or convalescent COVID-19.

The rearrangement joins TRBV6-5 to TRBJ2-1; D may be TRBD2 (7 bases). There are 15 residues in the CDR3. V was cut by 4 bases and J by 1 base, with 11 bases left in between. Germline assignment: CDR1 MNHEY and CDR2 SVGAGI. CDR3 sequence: CASSWGGSSYNEQFF. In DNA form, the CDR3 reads TGTGCCAGCAGTTGGGGGGGCTCTTCCTACAATGAGCAGTTCTTC.

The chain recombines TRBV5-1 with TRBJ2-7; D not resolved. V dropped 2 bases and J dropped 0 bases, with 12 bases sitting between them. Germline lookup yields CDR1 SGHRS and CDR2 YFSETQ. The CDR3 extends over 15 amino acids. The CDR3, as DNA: TGCGCCAGCAGCTTTCTTGGTAAACTCTCCTACGAGCAGTACTTC. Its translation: CASSFLGKLSYEQYF.

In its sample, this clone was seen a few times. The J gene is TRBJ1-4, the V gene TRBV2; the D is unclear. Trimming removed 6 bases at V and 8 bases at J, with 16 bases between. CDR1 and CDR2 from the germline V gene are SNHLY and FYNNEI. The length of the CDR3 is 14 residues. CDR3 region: CASRGHVAGEKLFF. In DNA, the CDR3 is TGTGCCAGCAGGGGCCATGTCGCGGGAGAAAAACTGTTTTTT.

CDR3 nucleotides: TGCGCCAGCAGTCCAGCGGGAAGCTCCTACAATGAGCAGTTCTTC. Its protein is CASSPAGSSYNEQFF. The chain has TRBV5-1 and TRBJ2-1; TRBD2 agrees at 7 bases. CDR3 length: 15 amino acids. The V and J ends lost 5 bases and 0 bases, in that order; junction bases with no gene match: 5. From germline, CDR1 is SGHRS and CDR2 YFSETQ.

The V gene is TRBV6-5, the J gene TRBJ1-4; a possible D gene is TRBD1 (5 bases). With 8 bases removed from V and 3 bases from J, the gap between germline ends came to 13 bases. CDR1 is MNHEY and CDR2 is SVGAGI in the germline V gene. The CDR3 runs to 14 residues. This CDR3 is CASGIVGANEKLFF. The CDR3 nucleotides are TGTGCCAGCGGCATCGTAGGGGCTAATGAAAAACTGTTTTTT.

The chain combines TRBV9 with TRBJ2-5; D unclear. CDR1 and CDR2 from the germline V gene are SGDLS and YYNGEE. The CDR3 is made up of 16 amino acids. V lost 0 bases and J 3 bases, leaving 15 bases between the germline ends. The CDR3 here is CASSVELYFDKETQYF. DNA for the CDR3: TGTGCCAGCAGCGTAGAACTGTATTTCGATAAAGAGACCCAGTACTTC.

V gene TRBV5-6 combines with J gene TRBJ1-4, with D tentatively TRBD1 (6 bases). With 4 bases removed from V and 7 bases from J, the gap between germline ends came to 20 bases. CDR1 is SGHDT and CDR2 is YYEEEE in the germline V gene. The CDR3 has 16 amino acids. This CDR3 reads CASSTRTERGGEKLFF. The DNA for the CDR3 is TGTGCCAGCAGCACGCGGACAGAACGGGGCGGTGAAAAACTGTTTTTT.

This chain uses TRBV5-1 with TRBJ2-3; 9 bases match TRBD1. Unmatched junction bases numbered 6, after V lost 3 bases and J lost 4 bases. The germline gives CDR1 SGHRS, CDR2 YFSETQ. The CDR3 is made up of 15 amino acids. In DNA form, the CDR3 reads TGCGCCAGCAGCTCCGGGACAGGGAAGGCAGATACGCAGTATTTT. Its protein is CASSSGTGKADTQYF. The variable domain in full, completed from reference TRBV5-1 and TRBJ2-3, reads KAGVTQTPRYLIKTRGQQVTLSCSPISGHRSVSWYQQTPGQGLQFLFEYFSETQRNKGNFPGRFSGRQFSNSRSEMNVSTLELGDSALYLCASSSGTGKADTQYFGPGTRLTVL.

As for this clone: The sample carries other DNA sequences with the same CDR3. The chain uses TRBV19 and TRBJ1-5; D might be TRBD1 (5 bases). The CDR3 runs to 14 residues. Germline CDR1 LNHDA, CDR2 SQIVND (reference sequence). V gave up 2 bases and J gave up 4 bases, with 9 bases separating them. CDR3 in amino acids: CASSIQGINQPQHF. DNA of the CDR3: TGTGCCAGTAGTATACAGGGAATAAATCAGCCCCAGCATTTT.

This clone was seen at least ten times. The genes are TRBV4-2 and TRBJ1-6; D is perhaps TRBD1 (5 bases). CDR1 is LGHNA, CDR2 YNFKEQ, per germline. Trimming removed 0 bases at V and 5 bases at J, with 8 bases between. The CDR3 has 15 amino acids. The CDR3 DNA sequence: TGTGCCAGCAGCCAAGAAGGACACCATAATTCACCCCTCCACTTT. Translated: CASSQEGHHNSPLHF.

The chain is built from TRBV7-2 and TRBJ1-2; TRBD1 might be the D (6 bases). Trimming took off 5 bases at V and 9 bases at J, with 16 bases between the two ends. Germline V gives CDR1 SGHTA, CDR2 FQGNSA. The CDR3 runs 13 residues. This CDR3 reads CASSRDRTGSYTF. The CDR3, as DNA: TGTGCCAGCAGCCGTGACAGGACTGGAAGCTACACCTTC.

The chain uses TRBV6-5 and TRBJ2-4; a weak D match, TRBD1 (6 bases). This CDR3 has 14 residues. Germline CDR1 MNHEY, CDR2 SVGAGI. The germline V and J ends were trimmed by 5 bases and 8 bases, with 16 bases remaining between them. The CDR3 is CASSIRGDVDIQYF. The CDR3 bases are TGTGCCAGCAGTATCAGGGGAGACGTGGACATTCAGTACTTC.

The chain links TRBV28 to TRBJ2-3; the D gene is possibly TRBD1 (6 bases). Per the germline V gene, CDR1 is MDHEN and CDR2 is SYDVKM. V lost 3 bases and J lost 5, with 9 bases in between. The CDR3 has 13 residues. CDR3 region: CASSLGAVDTQYF. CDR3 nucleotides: TGTGCCAGCAGTTTGGGGGCGGTAGATACGCAGTATTTT. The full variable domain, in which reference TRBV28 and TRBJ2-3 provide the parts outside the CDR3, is DVKVTQSSRYLVKRTGEKVFLECVQDMDHENMFWYRQDPGLGLRLIYFSYDVKMKEKGDIPEGYSVSREKKERFSLILESASTNQTSMYLCASSLGAVDTQYFGPGTRLTVL.

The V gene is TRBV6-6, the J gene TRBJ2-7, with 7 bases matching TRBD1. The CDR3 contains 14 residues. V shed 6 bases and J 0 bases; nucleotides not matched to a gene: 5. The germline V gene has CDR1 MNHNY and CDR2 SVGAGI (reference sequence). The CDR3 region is CASRVQGISYEQYF. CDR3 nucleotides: TGTGCCAGCAGGGTACAGGGGATCTCCTACGAGCAGTACTTC.

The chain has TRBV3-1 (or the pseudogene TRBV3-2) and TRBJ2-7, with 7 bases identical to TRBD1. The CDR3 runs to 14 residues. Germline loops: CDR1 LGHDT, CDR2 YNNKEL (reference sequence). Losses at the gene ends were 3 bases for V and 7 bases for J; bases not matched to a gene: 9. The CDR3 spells CASSQAGGLWEQYF. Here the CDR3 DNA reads TGTGCCAGCAGCCAGGCAGGGGGATTGTGGGAGCAGTACTTC.

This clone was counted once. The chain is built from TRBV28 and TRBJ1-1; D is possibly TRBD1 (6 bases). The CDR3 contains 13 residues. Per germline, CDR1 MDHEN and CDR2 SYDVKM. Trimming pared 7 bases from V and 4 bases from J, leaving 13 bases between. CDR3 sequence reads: CASMLRGVTEAFF. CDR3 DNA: TGTGCCAGCATGCTCAGGGGCGTCACTGAAGCTTTCTTT.

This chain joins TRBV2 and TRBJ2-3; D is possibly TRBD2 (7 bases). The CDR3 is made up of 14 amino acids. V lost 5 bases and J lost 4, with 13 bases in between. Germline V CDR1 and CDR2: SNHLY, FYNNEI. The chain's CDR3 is CASSRTRTADTQYF. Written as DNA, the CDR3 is TGTGCCAGCAGTAGGACTAGGACAGCAGATACGCAGTATTTT.

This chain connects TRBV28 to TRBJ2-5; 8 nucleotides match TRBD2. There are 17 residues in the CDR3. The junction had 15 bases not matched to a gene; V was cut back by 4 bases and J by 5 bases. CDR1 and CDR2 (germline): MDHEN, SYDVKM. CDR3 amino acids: CASSSGRGGPIRETQYF. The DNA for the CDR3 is TGTGCCAGCAGTTCTGGCCGGGGGGGCCCAATTCGGGAGACCCAGTACTTC. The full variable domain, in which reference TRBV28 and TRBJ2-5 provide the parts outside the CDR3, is DVKVTQSSRYLVKRTGEKVFLECVQDMDHENMFWYRQDPGLGLRLIYFSYDVKMKEKGDIPEGYSVSREKKERFSLILESASTNQTSMYLCASSSGRGGPIRETQYFGPGTRLLVL.

CDR3 in amino acids: CASSSQGVTGETQYF. As DNA, the CDR3 is TGCGCCAGCAGCTCCCAGGGGGTCACGGGAGAGACCCAGTACTTC. The chain couples TRBV5-1 to TRBJ2-5; 7 bases are shared with TRBD1. The CDR3 runs 15 residues. The V gene end was trimmed by 3 bases and the J gene end by 4 bases; junction bases not matched to a gene: 9. Germline assignment: CDR1 SGHRS and CDR2 YFSETQ.

The CDR3 DNA reads TGTGCCAGCAGCCAGACAGGGGGGACGATGAACACTGAAGCTTTCTTT. Its translation: CASSQTGGTMNTEAFF. This chain joins TRBV3-1 (or the pseudogene TRBV3-2) and TRBJ1-1; 9 bases are a match to TRBD1. Germline CDR1 and CDR2: LGHDT and YNNKEL (reference sequence). The V and J ends lost 3 bases and 0 bases, in that order; junction bases with no gene match: 5. The CDR3 covers 16 residues.

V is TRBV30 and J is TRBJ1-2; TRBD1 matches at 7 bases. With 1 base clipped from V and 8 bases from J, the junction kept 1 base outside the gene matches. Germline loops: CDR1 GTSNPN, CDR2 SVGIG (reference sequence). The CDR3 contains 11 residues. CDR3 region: CAWSEGQGYTF. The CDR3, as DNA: TGTGCCTGGAGTGAGGGACAGGGCTACACCTTC.

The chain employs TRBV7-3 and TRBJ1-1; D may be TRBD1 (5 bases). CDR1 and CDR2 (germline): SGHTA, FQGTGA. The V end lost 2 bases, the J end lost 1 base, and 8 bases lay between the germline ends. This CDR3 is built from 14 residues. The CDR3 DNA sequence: TGTGCCAGCAGCTTAGGAAGGGGGAACACTGAAGCTTTCTTT. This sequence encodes CASSLGRGNTEAFF.

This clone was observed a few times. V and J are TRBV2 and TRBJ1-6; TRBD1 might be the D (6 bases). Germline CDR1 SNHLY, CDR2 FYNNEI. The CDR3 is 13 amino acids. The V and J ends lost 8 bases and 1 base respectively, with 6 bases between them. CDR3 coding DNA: TGTGCCAGCGGACAGTCCTATAATTCACCCCTCCACTTT. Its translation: CASGQSYNSPLHF.